The source of this T cell receptor (beta chain) is a study of shared clonotypes between healthy human individuals. Across the study: Donors had three CD4 naive, three CD4 memory, two CD8 naive and one CD8 memory plate apiece.

Broader study findings: Generally, naive subsets (rather than memory subsets) showed larger estimated richness. Generation probabilities of non-shared clonotypes were lower (relative to those shared by all four donors).

This clone came up once. Its specificity is unknown. The V and J ends lost 4 bases and 2 bases respectively, with 21 bases between them. Germline CDR1 MGHRA, CDR2 YSYEKL. The CDR3 has 17 amino acids. Here immunoSEQ multiplex PCR was the method, and the copy in TCRdb shows in-frame clones only, minus some. The table has more than 1,200,000 clones, approximately 98.5% seen once. The origin of this receptor is a young man in good health. Specimen: naive CD4+ T cells sorted from blood. Subset described: CD45RA+ positively selected. The gene calls are TRBV4-1 and TRBJ2-7; D may be TRBD2 (5 bases). CDR3 nucleotide sequence: TGCGCCAGCAGCCCTCAAGGAGCGGCCGAAATTACCTACGAGCAGTACTTC. This gives the protein CASSPQGAAEITYEQYF.